This TCR beta chain was recovered during a study of blood T cells in healthy people across ages (dated by TCRdb to between 2014 and 2016). Notes on the research overall: In model experiments, roughly one uniquely barcoded TCR beta cDNA molecule per two T cells was captured by template switching. The donors were split into four age groups: young (average 16 years), middle-aged (39), aged (approximately 60) and long-lived (under 90). To avoid experimental bias, donors of different ages were randomly spread across the sequencing lanes. To track age-related changes in TCR beta repertoire diversity, the study relied on deep sequencing normalized with unique cDNA molecular identifiers. Two additional independent replicas of 1 million unique cDNA reads from the same blood draw were analyzed for two donors (one aged 18 to 29 and one aged 80 or older). General study outcomes and caveats: The CMV infection status of donors was not known, potentially confounding age-related changes in expanded clonotypes. There was a strong correlation between observed TCR beta diversity and the percentage of naive T cells measured by flow cytometry. Total diversity estimates from one million sequenced T cells were considered lower bounds and underestimates. Compared with the aged group, more naive CD4+ T cells, fewer expanded clones and increased TCR diversity were shown by the long-lived group, suggesting age selection. Observed TCR beta diversity per million T cells fell roughly linearly with age, and a significant reduction was already apparent by age roughly 40. Conclusive comparison of naive and antigen-experienced compartments was prevented by the profiling of bulk unsorted PBMCs.

V is pared back by 4 bases and J by 3 bases, with 7 bases lying between the germline termini. Inclusive of the bounding cysteine and phenylalanine, the CDR3 is 13 residues long. Only the CDR3 region is kept as DNA, spanning 39 bases read in frame from base 1. CDR1 and CDR2, looked up from the germline V gene (reference sequence), are SEHNR and FQNEAQ. Libraries were built with 5' RACE. Sequencing used an Illumina HiSeq 2500. A second PCR of roughly 7 to 11 cycles was performed with a sample-barcoded 5' primer and a J-beta primer mix. A template-switch 5' adaptor carrying 12 random nucleotides introduced a unique molecular identifier onto each TCR beta cDNA molecule. At least 3 million CDR3-containing paired-end reads were obtained from each sample. First-strand cDNA synthesis was performed from all RNA using the Mint cDNA synthesis kit, with priming by a TRBC-specific oligonucleotide. After uracil-DNA glycosylase treatment, a first 18-cycle PCR used universal primers M1SS and BC2_uni_R on all cDNA. The paper's data handling went like this. Normalization of each sample was performed by random selection of 1 million high-quality reads, each carrying a distinct molecular identifier. Instead of being binned into consensus sequences, reads with shared molecular identifiers were discarded. CDR3 identification, clonotype clustering and error correction used MiTCR with a Q25 quality threshold and the strictest error-elimination algorithm. Lower-bound total TCR beta diversity was estimated with a nonparametric unseen species model using Euler transformation. Through fastp at Q25 and MiXCR, TCRdb rebuilt clones from the public reads, retaining in-frame beta chains. Entries that share a CDR3 protein sequence are merged under the most common genes and DNA. The V and J calls and clone size are TCRdb's, not the authors'. Present in this sample are nearly 1 million distinct CDR3 sequences, around 54% of which were seen just once. Around a fifth of the sample is taken by the ten largest.

Donors were under 40 systemically healthy Caucasian individuals from Russia aged about 6 to 100 years. Approximately 9.3 milliliters of peripheral blood were drawn from each donor into EDTA-treated Vacutainer tubes. Ficoll-Paque density-gradient centrifugation was used to isolate PBMCs, with at least 7 million per sample. Trizol reagent was used to extract total RNA from the PBMCs, yielding at least 6 micrograms per sample. For every donor, flow cytometry on a PBMC aliquot measured the percentage of naive CD45RAhigh/CD27high T cells. This clonotype occurred a few times. There is no known antigen for this receptor. No base quality values were provided; no much bigger clone lies one nucleotide off.

Input material: blood. Recombination joined TRBV7-9 with TRBJ2-1; TRBD2 is possibly the D segment (5 matching bases). This clonotype originated in a woman aged 60-70 years in good health. The bases read TGTGCCAGCAGCTCCCGGGACTACAATGAGCAGTTCTTC. Its protein is CASSSRDYNEQFF.